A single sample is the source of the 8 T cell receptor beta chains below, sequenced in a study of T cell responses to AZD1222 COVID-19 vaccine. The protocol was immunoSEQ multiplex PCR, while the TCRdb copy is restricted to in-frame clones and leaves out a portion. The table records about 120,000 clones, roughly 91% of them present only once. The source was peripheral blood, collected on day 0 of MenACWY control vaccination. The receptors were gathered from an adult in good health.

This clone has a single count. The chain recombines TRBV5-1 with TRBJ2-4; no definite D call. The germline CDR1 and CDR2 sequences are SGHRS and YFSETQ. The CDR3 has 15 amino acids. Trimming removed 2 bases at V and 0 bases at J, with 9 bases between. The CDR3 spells CASSLTALAKNIQYF. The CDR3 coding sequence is TGCGCCAGCAGCTTAACAGCACTAGCCAAAAACATTCAGTACTTC.

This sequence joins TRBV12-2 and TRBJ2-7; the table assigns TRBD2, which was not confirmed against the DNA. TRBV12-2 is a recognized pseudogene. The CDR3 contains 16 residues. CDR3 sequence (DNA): TGTGCAAGTCGCCCGACCTCTAGCGGGAGTATCTACGAGCAGTACTTC. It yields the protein CASRPTSSGSIYEQYF.

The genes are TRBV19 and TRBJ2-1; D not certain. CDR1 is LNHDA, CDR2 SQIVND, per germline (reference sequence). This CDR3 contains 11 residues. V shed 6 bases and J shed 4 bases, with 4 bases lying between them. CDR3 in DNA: TGTGCCAGTAGACAGTACAATGAGCAGTTCTTC. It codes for CASRQYNEQFF.

The CDR3 reads CATSDSGQPETQYF. The CDR3 DNA is TGTGCCACCAGTGATTCGGGACAACCAGAGACCCAGTACTTC. The chain combines TRBV24-1 with TRBJ2-5, with a tentative D call TRBD1 (6 bases). Germline V CDR1 and CDR2: KGHDR, SFDVKD. The CDR3 sequence is 14 residues long. The ends were cut back, 2 bases at V and 4 bases at J, with 10 bases in the middle.

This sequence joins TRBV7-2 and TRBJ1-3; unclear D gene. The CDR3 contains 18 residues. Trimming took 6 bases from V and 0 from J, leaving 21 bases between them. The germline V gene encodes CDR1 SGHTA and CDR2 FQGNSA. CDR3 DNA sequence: TGTGCCAGCAGTGAAAAAACAAGGGTAGCCGGCTCTGGAAACACCATATATTTT. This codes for CASSEKTRVAGSGNTIYF.

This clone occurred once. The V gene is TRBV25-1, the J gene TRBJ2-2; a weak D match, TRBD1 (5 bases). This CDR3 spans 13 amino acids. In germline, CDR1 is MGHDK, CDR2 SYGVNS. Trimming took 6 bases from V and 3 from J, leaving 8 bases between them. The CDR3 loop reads CASRGPDTGELFF. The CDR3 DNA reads TGTGCCAGCAGGGGGCCGGACACCGGGGAGCTGTTTTTT.

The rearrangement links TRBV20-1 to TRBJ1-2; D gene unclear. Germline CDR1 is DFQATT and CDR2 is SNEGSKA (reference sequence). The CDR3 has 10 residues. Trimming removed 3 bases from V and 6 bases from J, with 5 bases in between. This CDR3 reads CSARADGYTF. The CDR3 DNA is TGCAGTGCTAGGGCGGATGGCTACACCTTC.

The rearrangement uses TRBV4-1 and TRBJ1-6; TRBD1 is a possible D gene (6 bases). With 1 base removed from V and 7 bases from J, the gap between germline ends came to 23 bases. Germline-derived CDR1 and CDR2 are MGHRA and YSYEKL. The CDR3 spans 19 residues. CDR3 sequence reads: CASSQVLALRAGENSPLHF. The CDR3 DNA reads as TGCGCCAGCAGCCAAGTATTGGCCCTACGGGCAGGGGAAAATTCACCCCTCCACTTT.